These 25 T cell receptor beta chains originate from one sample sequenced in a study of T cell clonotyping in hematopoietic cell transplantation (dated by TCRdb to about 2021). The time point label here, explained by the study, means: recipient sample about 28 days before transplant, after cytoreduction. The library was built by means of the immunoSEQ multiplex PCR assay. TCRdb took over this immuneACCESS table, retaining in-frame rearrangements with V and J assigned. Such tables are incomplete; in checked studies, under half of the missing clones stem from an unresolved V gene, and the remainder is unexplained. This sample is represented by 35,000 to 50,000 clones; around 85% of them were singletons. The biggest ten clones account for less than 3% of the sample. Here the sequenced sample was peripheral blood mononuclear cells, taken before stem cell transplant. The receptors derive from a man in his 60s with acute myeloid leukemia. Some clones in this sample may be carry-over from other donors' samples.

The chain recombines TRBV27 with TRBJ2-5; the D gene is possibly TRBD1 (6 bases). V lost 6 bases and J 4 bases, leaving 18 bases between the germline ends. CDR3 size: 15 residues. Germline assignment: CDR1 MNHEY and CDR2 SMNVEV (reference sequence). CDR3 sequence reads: CASSLRWGRPETQYF. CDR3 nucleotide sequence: TGTGCCAGCAGCCTGCGATGGGGGCGGCCAGAGACCCAGTACTTC.

CDR3 in amino acids: CASTWDRGQTQYF. In nucleotides, the CDR3 is TGTGCCAGCACGTGGGACAGGGGTCAGACCCAGTACTTC. The gene calls are TRBV2 and TRBJ2-5, with 10 bases lining up with TRBD1. The CDR3 runs to 13 residues. CDR1 SNHLY and CDR2 FYNNEI come from the germline V gene. Losses at the gene ends were 7 bases for V and 6 bases for J; bases not matched to a gene: 5.

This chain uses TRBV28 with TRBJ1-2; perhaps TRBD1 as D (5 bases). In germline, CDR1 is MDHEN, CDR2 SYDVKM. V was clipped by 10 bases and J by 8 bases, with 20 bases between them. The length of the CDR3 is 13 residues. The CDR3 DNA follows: TGTGCCACCACTGGGGGGGACTTCCACGGCTACACCTTC. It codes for CATTGGDFHGYTF.

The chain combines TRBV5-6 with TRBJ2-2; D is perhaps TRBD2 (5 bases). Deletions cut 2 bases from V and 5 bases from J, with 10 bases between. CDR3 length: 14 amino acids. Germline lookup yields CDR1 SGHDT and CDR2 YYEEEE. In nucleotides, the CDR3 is TGTGCCAGCAGCTTCCAGCGGACTACCGGGGAGCTGTTTTTT. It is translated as CASSFQRTTGELFF. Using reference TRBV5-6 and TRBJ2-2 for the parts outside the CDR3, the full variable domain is DAGVTQSPTHLIKTRGQQVTLRCSPKSGHDTVSWYQQALGQGPQFIFQYYEEEERQRGNFPDRFSGHQFPNYSSELNVNALLLGDSALYLCASSFQRTTGELFFGEGSRLTVL.

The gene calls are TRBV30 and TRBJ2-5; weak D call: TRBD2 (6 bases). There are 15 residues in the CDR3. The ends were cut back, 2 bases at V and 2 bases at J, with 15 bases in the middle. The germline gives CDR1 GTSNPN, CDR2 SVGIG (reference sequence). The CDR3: CAWSRRDLRQETQYF. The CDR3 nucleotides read TGTGCCTGGAGTCGGCGGGACCTACGACAAGAGACCCAGTACTTC.

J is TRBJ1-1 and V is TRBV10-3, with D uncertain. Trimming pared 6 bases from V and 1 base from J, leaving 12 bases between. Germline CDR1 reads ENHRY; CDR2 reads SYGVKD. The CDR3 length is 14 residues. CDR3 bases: TGTGCCATCAGCTTTCTTGAAAGGAACACTGAAGCTTTCTTT. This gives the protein CAISFLERNTEAFF.

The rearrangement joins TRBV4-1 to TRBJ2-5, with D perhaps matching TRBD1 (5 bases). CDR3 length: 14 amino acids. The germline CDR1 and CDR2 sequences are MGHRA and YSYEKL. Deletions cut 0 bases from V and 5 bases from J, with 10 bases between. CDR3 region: CASSQDPGSETQYF. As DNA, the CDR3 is TGCGCCAGCAGCCAAGATCCAGGGTCCGAGACCCAGTACTTC.

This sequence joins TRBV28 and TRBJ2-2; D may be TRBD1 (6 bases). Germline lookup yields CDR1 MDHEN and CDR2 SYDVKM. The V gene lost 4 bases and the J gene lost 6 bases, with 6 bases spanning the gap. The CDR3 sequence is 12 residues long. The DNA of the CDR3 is TGTGCCAGCAGTTCAGGGGCCGGGGAGCTGTTTTTT. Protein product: CASSSGAGELFF.

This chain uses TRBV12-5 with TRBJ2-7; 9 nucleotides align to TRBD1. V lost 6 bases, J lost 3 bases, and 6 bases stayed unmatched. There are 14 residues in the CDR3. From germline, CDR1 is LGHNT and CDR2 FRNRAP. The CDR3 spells CASGSGTGYYEQYF. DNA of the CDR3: TGTGCTAGTGGATCCGGGACAGGGTACTACGAGCAGTACTTC.

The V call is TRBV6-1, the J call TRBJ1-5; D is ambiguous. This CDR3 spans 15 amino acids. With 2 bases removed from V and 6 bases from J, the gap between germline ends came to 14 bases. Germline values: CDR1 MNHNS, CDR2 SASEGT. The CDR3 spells CASSETASPGQPQHF. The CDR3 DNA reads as TGTGCCAGCAGTGAAACCGCTAGTCCTGGTCAGCCCCAGCATTTT.

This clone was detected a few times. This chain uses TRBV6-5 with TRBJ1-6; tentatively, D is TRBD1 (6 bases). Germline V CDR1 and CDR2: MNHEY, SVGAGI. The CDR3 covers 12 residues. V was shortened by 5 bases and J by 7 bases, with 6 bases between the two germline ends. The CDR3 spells CASSTGNSPLHF. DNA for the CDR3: TGTGCCAGCAGTACAGGGAATTCACCCCTCCACTTT.

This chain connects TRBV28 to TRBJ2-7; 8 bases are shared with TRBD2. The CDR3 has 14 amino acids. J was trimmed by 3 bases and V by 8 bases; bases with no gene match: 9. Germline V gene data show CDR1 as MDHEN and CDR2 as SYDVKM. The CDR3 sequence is CASVFAAGGYEQYF. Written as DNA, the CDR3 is TGTGCCAGCGTTTTTGCTGCGGGAGGCTACGAGCAGTACTTC. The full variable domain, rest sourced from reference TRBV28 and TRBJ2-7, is DVKVTQSSRYLVKRTGEKVFLECVQDMDHENMFWYRQDPGLGLRLIYFSYDVKMKEKGDIPEGYSVSREKKERFSLILESASTNQTSMYLCASVFAAGGYEQYFGPGTRLTVT.

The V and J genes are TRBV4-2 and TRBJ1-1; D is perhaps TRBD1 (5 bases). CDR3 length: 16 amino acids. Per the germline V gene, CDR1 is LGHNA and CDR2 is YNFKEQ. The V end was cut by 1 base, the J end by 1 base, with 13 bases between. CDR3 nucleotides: TGTGCCAGCAGCCAAGTCTCAGGGTCGACGAACACTGAAGCTTTCTTT. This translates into CASSQVSGSTNTEAFF.

The CDR3 loop reads CASTLRGRHEQYF. CDR3 DNA: TGTGCCAGCACCCTCCGGGGGAGGCACGAGCAGTACTTC. The V and J genes are TRBV7-2 and TRBJ2-7; a weak D match, TRBD2 (6 bases). Germline assignment: CDR1 SGHTA and CDR2 FQGNSA. The V and J ends lost 7 bases and 5 bases respectively, with 15 bases between them. CDR3 length: 13 residues.

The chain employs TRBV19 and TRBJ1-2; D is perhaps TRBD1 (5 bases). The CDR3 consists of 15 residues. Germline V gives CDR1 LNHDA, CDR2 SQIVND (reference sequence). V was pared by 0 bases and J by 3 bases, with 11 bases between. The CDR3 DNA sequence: TGTGCCAGTAGTATAGACCCCGGGACCCACTATGGCTACACCTTC. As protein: CASSIDPGTHYGYTF.

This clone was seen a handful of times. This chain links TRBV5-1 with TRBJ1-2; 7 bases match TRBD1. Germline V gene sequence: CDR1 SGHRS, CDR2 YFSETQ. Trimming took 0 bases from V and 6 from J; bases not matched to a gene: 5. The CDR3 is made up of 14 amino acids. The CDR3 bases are TGCGCCAGCAGCTTGGCACAGGGGAGGCATGGCTACACCTTC. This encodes CASSLAQGRHGYTF.

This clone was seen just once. The CDR3 protein is CAVRRNYGYTF. The CDR3 region has the DNA TGTGCCGTCCGACGGAACTATGGCTACACCTTC. The chain is built from TRBV5-3 and TRBJ1-2, with D unclear. TRBV5-3 belongs to the ORF category, with a function that is uncertain. V was clipped by 10 bases and J by 2 bases, with 9 bases between them. CDR3 length: 11 amino acids.

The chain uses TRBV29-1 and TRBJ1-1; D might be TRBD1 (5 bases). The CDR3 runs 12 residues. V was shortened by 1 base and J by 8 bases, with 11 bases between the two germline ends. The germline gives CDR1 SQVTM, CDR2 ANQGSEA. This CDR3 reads CSVEGRGREAFF. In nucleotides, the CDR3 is TGCAGCGTTGAAGGCCGGGGGAGGGAAGCTTTCTTT.

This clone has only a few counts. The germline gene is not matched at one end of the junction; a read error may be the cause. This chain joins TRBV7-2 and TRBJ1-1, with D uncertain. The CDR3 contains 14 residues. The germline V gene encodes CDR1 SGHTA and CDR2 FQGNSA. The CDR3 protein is CASSLDAGNTETFF. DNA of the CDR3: TGTGCCAGCAGCTTAGACGCAGGCAACACTGAAACTTTCTTT.

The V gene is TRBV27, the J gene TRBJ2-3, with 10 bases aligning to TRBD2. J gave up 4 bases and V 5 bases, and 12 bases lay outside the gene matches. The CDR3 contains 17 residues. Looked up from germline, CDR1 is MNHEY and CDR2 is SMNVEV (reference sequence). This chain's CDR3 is CASSRPLGSGGPDTQYF. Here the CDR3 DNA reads TGTGCCAGCAGTCGCCCCCTCGGTAGCGGGGGGCCAGATACGCAGTATTTT.

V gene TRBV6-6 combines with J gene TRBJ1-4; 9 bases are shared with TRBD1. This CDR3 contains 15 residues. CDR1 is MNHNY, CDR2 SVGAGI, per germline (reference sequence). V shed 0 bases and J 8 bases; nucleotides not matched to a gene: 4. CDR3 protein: CASSYSTGQGEKLFF. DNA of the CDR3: TGTGCCAGCAGTTACTCAACGGGACAGGGAGAAAAACTGTTTTTT.

The CDR3 DNA sequence: TGTGCCAGCCGTCTGGACAGTGTTAACTATGGCTACACCTTC. It specifies CASRLDSVNYGYTF. V is TRBV28 and J is TRBJ1-2, with D perhaps TRBD1 (6 bases). CDR3 length: 14 amino acids. Germline CDR1 reads MDHEN; CDR2 reads SYDVKM. V was pared by 8 bases and J by 1 base, with 14 bases between.

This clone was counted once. The CDR3 reads CASREGQGVTQPQHF. The CDR3 DNA sequence: TGTGCCAGCAGGGAGGGACAGGGAGTAACCCAGCCCCAGCATTTT. V and J are TRBV7-9 and TRBJ1-5; 9 nucleotides match TRBD1. V lost 6 bases, J lost 7 bases, and 10 bases stayed unmatched. CDR1 is SEHNR, CDR2 FQNEAQ, per germline (reference sequence). This CDR3 contains 15 residues.

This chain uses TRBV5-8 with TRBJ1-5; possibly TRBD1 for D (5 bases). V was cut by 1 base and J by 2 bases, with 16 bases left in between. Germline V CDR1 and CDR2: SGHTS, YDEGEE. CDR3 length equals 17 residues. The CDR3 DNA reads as TGTGCCAGCAGCTTGCTATTAACGGGGGTTGGCAATCAGCCCCAGCATTTT. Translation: CASSLLLTGVGNQPQHF.

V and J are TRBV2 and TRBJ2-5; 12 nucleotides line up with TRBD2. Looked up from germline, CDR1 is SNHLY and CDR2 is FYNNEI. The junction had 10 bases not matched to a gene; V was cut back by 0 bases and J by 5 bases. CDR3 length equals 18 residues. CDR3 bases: TGTGCCAGCAGTGAAGCGGCACTAGCGGGGGGCAAGTGGGAGACCCAGTACTTC. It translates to CASSEAALAGGKWETQYF.